This T cell receptor beta chain was captured in a study of blood T cells in healthy people across ages. A second PCR of about 6 to 12 cycles used a sample-barcoded 5' primer and a J-beta primer mix. The template-switch adaptor was a 5' adaptor with 12 random nucleotides. It tagged each cDNA molecule. A single record per CDR3 protein comes from TCRdb applying MiXCR to the 5' RACE reads. Here the sample spans fewer than 800,000 distinct CDR3 sequences, 45% to 50% being singletons. The CDR3 totals 16 residues. V lost 6 bases and J lost 7; bases outside the gene matches: 14. Material for sequencing was blood. The origin of this receptor is a woman aged 60-75 years in good health. This chain uses TRBV12-3 or TRBV12-4 with TRBJ2-1; 8 bases agree with TRBD2. This CDR3 is CASSRLRGGKWNEQFF. The CDR3 DNA reads TGTGCCAGCAGCCGGCTACGGGGGGGAAAGTGGAATGAGCAGTTCTTC.